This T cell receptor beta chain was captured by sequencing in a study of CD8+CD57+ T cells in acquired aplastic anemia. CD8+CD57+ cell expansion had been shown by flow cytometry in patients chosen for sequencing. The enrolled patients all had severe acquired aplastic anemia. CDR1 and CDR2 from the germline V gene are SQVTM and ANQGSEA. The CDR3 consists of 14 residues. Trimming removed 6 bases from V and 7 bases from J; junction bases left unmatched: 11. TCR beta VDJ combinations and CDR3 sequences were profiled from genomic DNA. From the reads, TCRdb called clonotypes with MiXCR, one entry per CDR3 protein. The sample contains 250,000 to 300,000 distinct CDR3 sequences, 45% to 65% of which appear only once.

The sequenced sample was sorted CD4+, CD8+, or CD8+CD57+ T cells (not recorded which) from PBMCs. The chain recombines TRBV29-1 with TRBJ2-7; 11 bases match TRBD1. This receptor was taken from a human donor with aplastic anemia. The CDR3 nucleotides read TGCAGCGTAGTTCCGGGACAGGGGGTTTGGGAGCAGTACTTC. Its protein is CSVVPGQGVWEQYF.